This passage covers 27 T cell receptor beta chains from one sample sequenced in a study of T cells in narcolepsy. The repertoire was sequenced with immunoSEQ multiplex PCR; TCRdb's copy has only in-frame clones and lacks some. The repertoire holds fewer than 30,000 clones, with 85% as singletons. What was sequenced was CD45RA- memory CD4+ T cells from PBMCs. The source of these receptors is a human donor with narcolepsy.

The V and J genes are TRBV5-5 and TRBJ1-2, with a weak D call TRBD1 (6 bases). From germline, CDR1 is SGHKS and CDR2 YYEKEE (reference sequence). Trimming cost V 4 bases and J 7 bases, with 14 bases left between them. The CDR3 spans 13 residues. The CDR3 DNA reads as TGTGCCAGCAGCCCAGGGGATTTCGGTGGCTACACCTTC. Translating it yields CASSPGDFGGYTF. The complete variable domain, with remaining parts taken from reference TRBV5-5 and TRBJ1-2, reads DAGVTQSPTHLIKTRGQQVTLRCSPISGHKSVSWYQQVLGQGPQFIFQYYEKEERGRGNFPDRFSARQFPNYSSELNVNALLLGDSALYLCASSPGDFGGYTFGSGTRLTVV.

V usage is TRBV5-1 and J usage is TRBJ1-1; D unclear. V was clipped by 0 bases and J by 0 bases, with 12 bases between them. Germline values: CDR1 SGHRS, CDR2 YFSETQ. The CDR3 consists of 16 residues. The DNA for the CDR3 is TGCGCCAGCAGCTTGGTCGGAGGAAGAATGAACACTGAAGCTTTCTTT. Its translation is CASSLVGGRMNTEAFF.

The chain links TRBV9 to TRBJ2-1; TRBD1 is a possible D gene (5 bases). Trimming removed 4 bases from V and 4 bases from J, with 15 bases in between. CDR1 is SGDLS and CDR2 is YYNGEE in the germline V gene. This CDR3 has 15 residues. CDR3 coding DNA: TGTGCCAGCAGCCCCGAAGGGGCCAGGTACAATGAGCAGTTCTTC. As protein: CASSPEGARYNEQFF.

In its sample, this clone was seen a few times. Germline and junction disagree at one end, which may indicate a read error. The J gene is TRBJ2-1, the V gene TRBV7-6; perhaps TRBD2 as D (6 bases). This CDR3 contains 16 residues. Germline V lookup: CDR1 SGHVS, CDR2 FNYEAQ. CDR3 sequence (DNA): TGTGCCAGCAGCCCTACTAGGAGGGACTCCGACAATGAGCAGTTCTTC. This sequence encodes CASSPTRRDSDNEQFF. The full variable domain, rest sourced from reference TRBV7-6 and TRBJ2-1, is GAGVSQSPRYKVTKRGQDVALRCDPISGHVSLYWYRQALGQGPEFLTYFNYEAQQDKSGLPNDRFSAERPEGSISTLTIQRTEQRDSAMYRCASSPTRRDSDNEQFFGPGTRLTVL.

The chain joins TRBV2 to TRBJ2-1, with D perhaps matching TRBD2 (6 bases). Germline V gives CDR1 SNHLY, CDR2 FYNNEI. The ends were cut back, 5 bases at V and 7 bases at J, with 12 bases in the middle. This CDR3 spans 13 amino acids. The CDR3 is CASSQSLANEQFF. DNA of the CDR3: TGTGCCAGCAGTCAGTCACTAGCTAATGAGCAGTTCTTC.

The chain has TRBV19 and TRBJ1-2, with TRBD1 matching 7 bases. This CDR3 comprises 14 residues. Trimming at V came to 4 bases and at J to 11 bases, leaving 13 bases not matched to a gene. The V gene's germline CDR1 is LNHDA and CDR2 SQIVND (reference sequence). The CDR3 here is CASSTFSTGSGYTF. The CDR3 region has the DNA TGTGCCAGTAGTACCTTCTCGACAGGGTCGGGTTACACCTTC.

This chain connects TRBV14 to TRBJ1-2; D remains ambiguous. V was pared by 0 bases and J by 6 bases, with 8 bases between. This CDR3 contains 13 residues. The germline gives CDR1 SGHDN, CDR2 FVKESK. The CDR3 spells CASSQDTTHGYTF. DNA of the CDR3: TGTGCCAGCAGCCAAGACACAACACATGGCTACACCTTC. The entire variable domain, with the rest obtained from reference TRBV14 and TRBJ1-2, is as follows: EAGVTQFPSHSVIEKGQTVTLRCDPISGHDNLYWYRRVMGKEIKFLLHFVKESKQDESGMPNNRFLAERTGGTYSTLKVQPAELEDSGVYFCASSQDTTHGYTFGSGTRLTVV.

The V and J genes are TRBV12-5 and TRBJ2-5; 7 bases fit TRBD2. The CDR3 loop spans 14 amino acids. V dropped 6 bases and J dropped 4; count of bases not matched to a gene: 8. Germline V gene lookup returns CDR1 LGHNT and CDR2 FRNRAP. CDR3 in amino acids: CASGRAGPLETQYF. The CDR3 DNA reads TGTGCTAGTGGGAGAGCGGGGCCCCTAGAGACCCAGTACTTC.

This clone turned up a few times. A read error may account for a junction end that differs from germline. The V call is TRBV28, the J call TRBJ2-1; D perhaps matches TRBD2 (5 bases). CDR3 size: 14 residues. Germline assignment: CDR1 MDHEN and CDR2 SYDVKM. DNA of the CDR3: TGTGCCAGCAGCCGCGGGCAGGACCAAAATGGGCAGTTCTTC. Residues: CASSRGQDQNGQFF.

This clone was observed once. The chain employs TRBV7-2 and TRBJ2-1; no firm D call. CDR1 is SGHTA and CDR2 is FQGNSA in the germline V gene. This CDR3 region has 13 residues. V dropped 1 base and J dropped 9 bases, with 10 bases sitting between them. The CDR3 sequence is CASSLGGRREQFF. CDR3 coding DNA: TGTGCCAGCAGCTTAGGCGGTAGGCGTGAGCAGTTCTTC.

The chain carries TRBV5-4 and TRBJ2-3; possible D gene TRBD2, 6 bases. The V end lost 5 bases, the J end lost 4 bases, and 20 bases lay between the germline ends. The CDR3 has 16 residues. CDR1 SGHNT and CDR2 YYREEE come from the germline V gene (reference sequence). The CDR3: CASRLTDVSGPDTQYF. The CDR3 region has the DNA TGTGCCAGCAGACTCACTGACGTTAGCGGCCCAGATACGCAGTATTTT.

The sample holds a few counts of this clone. The chain joins TRBV19 to TRBJ2-7; D is perhaps TRBD2 (5 bases). V lost 2 bases to trimming and J lost 1 base, with 12 bases between them. Germline assignment: CDR1 LNHDA and CDR2 SQIVND (reference sequence). This CDR3 has 15 amino acids. CDR3 protein: CASSIQPSPSYEQYF. DNA of the CDR3: TGTGCCAGTAGTATACAACCTAGCCCTTCCTACGAGCAGTACTTC.

The chain uses TRBV7-8 and TRBJ2-5; TRBD2 matches 10 bases. This CDR3 contains 16 residues. Germline V lookup: CDR1 SGHVS, CDR2 FQNEAQ. The junction had 12 bases not matched to a gene; V was cut back by 5 bases and J by 6 bases. The CDR3 DNA is TGTGCCAGCAGCCCCCAGGGAGCGGGAGGGAGAAAGACCCAGTACTTC. Its translation: CASSPQGAGGRKTQYF.

In nucleotides, the CDR3 is TGTGCCATCAGTGAGTCCTATACCGGTGGCTACACCTTC. The encoded protein is CAISESYTGGYTF. This chain uses TRBV10-3 with TRBJ1-2; D not resolved. The germline V gene encodes CDR1 ENHRY and CDR2 SYGVKD. V gave up 0 bases and J gave up 7 bases, with 9 bases separating them. CDR3 size: 13 residues.

This clone was recorded only once. CDR3 bases: TGTGCCAGTAGTATTTCAGGGAACTATGGCTACACCTTC. This translates into CASSISGNYGYTF. This chain connects TRBV19 to TRBJ1-2, with D tentatively TRBD1 (5 bases). The CDR3 has 13 residues. With 3 bases removed from V and 2 bases from J, the gap between germline ends came to 7 bases. Per germline, CDR1 LNHDA and CDR2 SQIVND (reference sequence).

The chain uses TRBV30 and TRBJ2-5; D is perhaps TRBD2 (7 bases). Per germline, CDR1 GTSNPN and CDR2 SVGIG (reference sequence). The CDR3 consists of 13 residues. V gave up 6 bases and J gave up 2 bases, with 13 bases separating them. CDR3 nucleotides: TGTGCCTGCGGGCGGGGGCGGCAAGAGACCCAGTACTTC. It specifies CACGRGRQETQYF.

The V gene is TRBV10-1, the J gene TRBJ2-7; a weak D match, TRBD2 (6 bases). V lost 10 bases and J 3 bases, leaving 19 bases between the germline ends. This CDR3 is 14 amino acids long. Germline CDR1 WNHNN, CDR2 SYGVQD (reference sequence). CDR3 in DNA: TGCGCCACCTCCGCTCCTAGCGTTAGCTACGAGCAGTACTTC. Amino acid sequence: CATSAPSVSYEQYF.

This sequence joins TRBV6-1 and TRBJ2-7; 9 bases agree with TRBD2. Germline values: CDR1 MNHNS, CDR2 SASEGT. Trimming at V came to 5 bases and at J to 2 bases, leaving 4 bases not matched to a gene. This CDR3 has 14 amino acids. This CDR3 is CASSSSGGTYEQYF. CDR3 bases: TGTGCCAGCAGTAGTAGCGGGGGTACCTACGAGCAGTACTTC.

The rearrangement joins TRBV19 to TRBJ2-5; 8 bases match TRBD1. Trimming took 7 bases from V and 8 from J; bases not matched to a gene: 18. The germline V gene has CDR1 LNHDA and CDR2 SQIVND (reference sequence). CDR3 length: 16 amino acids. The CDR3 region is CASTLRGGDRSKTQYF. Here the CDR3 DNA reads TGTGCCAGTACCCTAAGAGGAGGGGACAGGTCGAAAACCCAGTACTTC.

This clone was observed once. The chain couples TRBV11-2 to TRBJ2-3; possibly TRBD2 for D (5 bases). Deletions cut 1 base from V and 0 bases from J, with 8 bases between. This CDR3 is built from 15 residues. CDR1 is SGHAT, CDR2 FQNNGV, per germline. The CDR3 region has the DNA TGTGCCAGCAGCTTAGCGGGGTTTAGCACAGATACGCAGTATTTT. Translated: CASSLAGFSTDTQYF.

This clone has only one observation. The chain recombines TRBV21-1 with TRBJ2-3; no DNA check was done on the table's D call, TRBD2. TRBV21-1 represents a pseudogene. This CDR3 has 13 amino acids. As DNA, the CDR3 is TGTGCCAGCCGGGCGGGAGCGTCCGATACGCAGTATTTT. Translation: CASRAGASDTQYF.

This sequence joins TRBV7-8 and TRBJ2-3; 7 nucleotides match TRBD2. Germline V gene data show CDR1 as SGHVS and CDR2 as FQNEAQ. With 3 bases clipped from V and 2 bases from J, the junction kept 5 bases outside the gene matches. The length of the CDR3 is 15 residues. CDR3 DNA: TGTGCCAGCAGCTTCCTAGCGGTCAACACAGATACGCAGTATTTT. It is translated as CASSFLAVNTDTQYF.

The rearrangement joins TRBV7-3 to TRBJ1-6; no firm D call. CDR3 length: 13 residues. CDR1 and CDR2 (germline): SGHTA, FQGTGA. Trimming took 2 bases from V and 7 from J, leaving 6 bases between them. CDR3 DNA sequence: TGTGCCAGCAGCTTAGACTGGAATTCACCCCTCCACTTT. This sequence encodes CASSLDWNSPLHF. Combining the CDR3 with reference TRBV7-3 and TRBJ1-6 gives the whole variable domain GAGVSQTPSNKVTEKGKYVELRCDPISGHTALYWYRQSLGQGPEFLIYFQGTGAADDSGLPNDRFFAVRPEGSVSTLKIQRTERGDSAVYLCASSLDWNSPLHFGNGTRLTVT.

V is TRBV7-8 and J is TRBJ2-3, with 7 bases matching TRBD2. This CDR3 has 16 amino acids. CDR1 and CDR2 from the germline V gene are SGHVS and FQNEAQ. With 1 base clipped from V and 2 bases from J, the junction kept 6 bases outside the gene matches. CDR3: CASSLEGTITTDTQYF. The DNA for the CDR3 is TGTGCCAGCAGCTTAGAGGGGACTATAACCACAGATACGCAGTATTTT.

This chain links TRBV6-1 with TRBJ2-7, with TRBD2 matching over 10 bases. J was trimmed by 4 bases and V by 2 bases; bases with no gene match: 11. Germline CDR1 is MNHNS and CDR2 is SASEGT. The CDR3 is 17 amino acids. The chain's CDR3 is CASSESLASGGGYEQYF. In DNA form, the CDR3 reads TGTGCCAGCAGTGAAAGCCTGGCTAGCGGGGGCGGGTACGAGCAGTACTTC.

V gene TRBV15 combines with J gene TRBJ2-3; TRBD2 matches 10 bases. This CDR3 comprises 16 residues. Germline trimming cut 6 bases from V and 3 bases from J; bases unmatched to any gene: 9. Germline V gene lookup returns CDR1 LNHNV and CDR2 YYDKDF (reference sequence). The CDR3: CATSPRLAGGTDTQYF. The DNA for the CDR3 is TGTGCCACCAGTCCGCGACTAGCGGGCGGTACAGATACGCAGTATTTT.

To note about this clone: Within the sample, other DNA sequences also encode this same CDR3. The CDR3 coding sequence is TGTGCCTGGAGTGTGCGGGGGAACACTGAAGCTTTCTTT. This codes for CAWSVRGNTEAFF. J is TRBJ1-1 and V is TRBV30; D not certain. Germline V gives CDR1 GTSNPN, CDR2 SVGIG (reference sequence). CDR3 size: 13 residues. Trimming took 0 bases from V and 1 from J, leaving 6 bases between them.